This TCR beta chain derives from a study of T cell repertoires in cytomegalovirus infection. Points from the study as a whole: Accumulated public TCR beta family frequency recognized individuals carrying CMV together with the relevant HLA. CMV-specific TCR beta clonotypes restricted by HLA-C were the ones dominating the ex vivo response.

As for this clonotype: Its antigen is unknown.

TCRdb called the reads again in MiXCR, with one record for every CDR3 protein. Of about 240,000 distinct CDR3 sequences in the sample, approximately 13% were seen once. The TCR originated in a human donor in good health (CMV status not recorded). Some clones in this sample may be carry-over from other donors' samples. Sequencing was carried out using PBMCs.

DNA of the CDR3: TGTGCCAGCAGCTTACGAACCGCCGGGGGGAATGAGCAGTTCTTC. Amino acids: CASSLRTAGGNEQFF. The chain is built from TRBV5-6 and TRBJ2-1, with TRBD2 identical over 7 bases. The CDR3 consists of 15 residues. In germline, CDR1 is SGHDT, CDR2 YYEEEE. The V gene end was trimmed by 2 bases and the J gene end by 7 bases; junction bases not matched to a gene: 9.